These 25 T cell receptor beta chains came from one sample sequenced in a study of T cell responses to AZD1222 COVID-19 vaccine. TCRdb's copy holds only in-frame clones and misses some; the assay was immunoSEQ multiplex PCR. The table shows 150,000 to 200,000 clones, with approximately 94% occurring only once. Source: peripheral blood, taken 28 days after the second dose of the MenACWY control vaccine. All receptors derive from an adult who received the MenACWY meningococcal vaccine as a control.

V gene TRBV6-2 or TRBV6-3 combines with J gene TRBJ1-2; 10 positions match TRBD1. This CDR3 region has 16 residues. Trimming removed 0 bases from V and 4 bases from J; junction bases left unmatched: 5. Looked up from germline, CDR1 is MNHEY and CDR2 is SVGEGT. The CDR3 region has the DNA TGTGCCAGCAGTTACTCGAGACAGGGGGCCCTCTATGGCTACACCTTC. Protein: CASSYSRQGALYGYTF.

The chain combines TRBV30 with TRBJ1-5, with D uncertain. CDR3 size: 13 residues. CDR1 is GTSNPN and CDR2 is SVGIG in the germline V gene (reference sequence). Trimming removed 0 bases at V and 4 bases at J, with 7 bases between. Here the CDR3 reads CAWSVTRNQPQHF. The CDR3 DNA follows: TGTGCCTGGAGTGTAACCCGAAATCAGCCCCAGCATTTT.

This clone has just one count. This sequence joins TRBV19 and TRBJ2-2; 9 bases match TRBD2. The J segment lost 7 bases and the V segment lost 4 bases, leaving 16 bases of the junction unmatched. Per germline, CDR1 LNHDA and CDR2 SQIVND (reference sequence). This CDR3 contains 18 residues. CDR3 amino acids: CASSNPLGREGRIGELFF. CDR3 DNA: TGTGCCAGTAGTAATCCCCTAGGGCGGGAGGGCCGGATCGGGGAGCTGTTTTTT.

This chain's CDR3 is CASSARQGDQPQHF. CDR3 nucleotides: TGTGCCAGTAGTGCCCGACAGGGAGATCAGCCCCAGCATTTT. The chain is built from TRBV19 and TRBJ1-5; 7 positions agree with TRBD1. The CDR3 is 14 amino acids. Germline V lookup: CDR1 LNHDA, CDR2 SQIVND (reference sequence). Unmatched junction bases numbered 6, after V lost 5 bases and J lost 5 bases.

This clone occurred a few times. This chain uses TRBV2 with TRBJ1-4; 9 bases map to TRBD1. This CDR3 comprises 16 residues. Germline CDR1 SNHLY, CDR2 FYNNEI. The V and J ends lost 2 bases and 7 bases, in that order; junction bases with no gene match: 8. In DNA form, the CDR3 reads TGTGCCAGCAGTGAAACCGGGACAGGGTCGGGTGAAAAACTGTTTTTT. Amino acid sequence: CASSETGTGSGEKLFF.

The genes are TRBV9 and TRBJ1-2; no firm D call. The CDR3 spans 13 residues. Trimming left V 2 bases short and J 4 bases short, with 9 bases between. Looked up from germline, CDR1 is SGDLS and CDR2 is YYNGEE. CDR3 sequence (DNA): TGTGCCAGCAGCGTTACGGGCACCTATGGCTACACCTTC. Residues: CASSVTGTYGYTF.

In nucleotides, the CDR3 is TGTGCCAGCAGCTTAAGTGGCGGGAGGGCCCAGGACGAGCAGTACTTC. Residues: CASSLSGGRAQDEQYF. The chain has TRBV7-3 and TRBJ2-7; 9 bases match TRBD2. Germline V gene sequence: CDR1 SGHTA, CDR2 FQGTGA. The J segment lost 5 bases and the V segment lost 1 base, leaving 9 bases of the junction unmatched. The CDR3 totals 16 residues.

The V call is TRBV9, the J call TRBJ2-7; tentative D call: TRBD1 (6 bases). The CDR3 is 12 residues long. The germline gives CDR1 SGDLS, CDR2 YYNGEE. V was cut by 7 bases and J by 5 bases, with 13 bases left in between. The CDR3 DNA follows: TGTGCCAGCGGCACTGAGGGGGACGAGCAGTACTTC. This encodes CASGTEGDEQYF.

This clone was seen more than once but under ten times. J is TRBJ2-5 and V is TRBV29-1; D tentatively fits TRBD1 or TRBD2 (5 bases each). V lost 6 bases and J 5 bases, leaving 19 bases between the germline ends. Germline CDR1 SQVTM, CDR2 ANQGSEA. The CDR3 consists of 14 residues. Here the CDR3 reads CSVGVWSRGETQYF. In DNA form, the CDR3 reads TGCAGCGTGGGGGTGTGGTCAAGAGGGGAGACCCAGTACTTC.

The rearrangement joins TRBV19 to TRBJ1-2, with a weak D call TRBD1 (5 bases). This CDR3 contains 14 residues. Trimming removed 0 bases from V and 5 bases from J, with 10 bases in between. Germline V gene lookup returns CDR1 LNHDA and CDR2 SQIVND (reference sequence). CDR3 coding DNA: TGTGCCAGTAGTATAGAACAGGTAGCTTATGGCTACACCTTC. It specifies CASSIEQVAYGYTF.

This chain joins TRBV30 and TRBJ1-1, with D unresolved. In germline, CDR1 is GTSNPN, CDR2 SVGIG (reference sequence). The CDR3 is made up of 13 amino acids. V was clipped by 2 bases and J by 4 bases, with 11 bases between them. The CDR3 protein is CAWSLDLLTEAFF. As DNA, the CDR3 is TGTGCCTGGAGTTTAGATCTCCTCACTGAAGCTTTCTTT.

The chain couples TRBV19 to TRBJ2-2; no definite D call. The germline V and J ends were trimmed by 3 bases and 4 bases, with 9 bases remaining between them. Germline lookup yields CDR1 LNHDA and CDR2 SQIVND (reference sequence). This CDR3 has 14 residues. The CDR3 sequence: CASSILGRTGELFF. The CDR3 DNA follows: TGTGCCAGTAGTATCCTGGGTCGCACCGGGGAGCTGTTTTTT.

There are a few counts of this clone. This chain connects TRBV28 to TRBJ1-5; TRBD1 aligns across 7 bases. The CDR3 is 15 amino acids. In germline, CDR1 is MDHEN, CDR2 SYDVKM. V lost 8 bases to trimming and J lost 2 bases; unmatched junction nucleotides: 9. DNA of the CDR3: TGTGCCAGCGGGAACAGGGGAGGCGGCAATCAGCCCCAGCATTTT. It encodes CASGNRGGGNQPQHF.

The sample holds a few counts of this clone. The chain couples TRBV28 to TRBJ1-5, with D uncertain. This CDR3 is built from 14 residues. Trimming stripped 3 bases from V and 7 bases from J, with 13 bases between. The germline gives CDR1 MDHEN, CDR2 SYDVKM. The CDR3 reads CASSLTGFRQPQHF. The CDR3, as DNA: TGTGCCAGCAGTTTGACCGGGTTCAGGCAGCCCCAGCATTTT.

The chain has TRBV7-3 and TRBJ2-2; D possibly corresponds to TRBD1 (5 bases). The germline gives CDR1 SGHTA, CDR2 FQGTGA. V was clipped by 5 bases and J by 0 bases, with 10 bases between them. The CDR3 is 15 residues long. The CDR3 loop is CASSRTFANTGELFF. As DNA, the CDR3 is TGTGCCAGCAGCCGGACATTCGCGAACACCGGGGAGCTGTTTTTT. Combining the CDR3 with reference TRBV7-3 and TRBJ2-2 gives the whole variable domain GAGVSQTPSNKVTEKGKYVELRCDPISGHTALYWYRQSLGQGPEFLIYFQGTGAADDSGLPNDRFFAVRPEGSVSTLKIQRTERGDSAVYLCASSRTFANTGELFFGEGSRLTVL.

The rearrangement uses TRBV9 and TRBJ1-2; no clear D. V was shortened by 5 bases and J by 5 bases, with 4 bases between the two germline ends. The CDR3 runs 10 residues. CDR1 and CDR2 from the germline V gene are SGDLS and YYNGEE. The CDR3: CASSRYGYTF. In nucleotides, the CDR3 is TGTGCCAGCAGTAGGTATGGCTACACCTTC.

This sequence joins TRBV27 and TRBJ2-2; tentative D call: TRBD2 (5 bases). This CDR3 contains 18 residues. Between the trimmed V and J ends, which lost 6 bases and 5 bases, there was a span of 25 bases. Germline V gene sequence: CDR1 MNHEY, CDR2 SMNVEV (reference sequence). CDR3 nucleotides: TGTGCCAGCAGCCCCCTCGCCTCTAGCCAAAGGAGAACCGGGGAGCTGTTTTTT. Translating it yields CASSPLASSQRRTGELFF.

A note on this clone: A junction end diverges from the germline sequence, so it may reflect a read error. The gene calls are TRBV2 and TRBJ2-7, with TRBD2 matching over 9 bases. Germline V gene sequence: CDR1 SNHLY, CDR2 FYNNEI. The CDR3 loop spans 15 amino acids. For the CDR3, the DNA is TGTGCCAGCAGAGAAGTGGCGGGAGGGAGCTACGAGCAGTACTTC. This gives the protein CASREVAGGSYEQYF.

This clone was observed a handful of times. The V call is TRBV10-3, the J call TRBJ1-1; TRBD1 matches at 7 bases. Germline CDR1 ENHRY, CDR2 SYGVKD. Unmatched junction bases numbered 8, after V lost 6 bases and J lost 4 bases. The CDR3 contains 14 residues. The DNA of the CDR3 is TGTGCCATCAGCGAGGGGGCTGGGGTCACTGAAGCTTTCTTT. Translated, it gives CAISEGAGVTEAFF.

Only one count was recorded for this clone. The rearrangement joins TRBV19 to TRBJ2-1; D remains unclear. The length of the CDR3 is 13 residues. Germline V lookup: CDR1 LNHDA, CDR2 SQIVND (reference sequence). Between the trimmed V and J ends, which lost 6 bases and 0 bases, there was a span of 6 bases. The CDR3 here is CASSRSSYNEQFF. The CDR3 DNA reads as TGTGCCAGTAGCCGTAGCTCCTACAATGAGCAGTTCTTC.

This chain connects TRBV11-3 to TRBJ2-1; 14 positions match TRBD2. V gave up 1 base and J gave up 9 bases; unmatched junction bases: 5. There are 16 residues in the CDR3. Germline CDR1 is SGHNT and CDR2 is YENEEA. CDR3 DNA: TGTGCCAGCAGCTTAGGACTAGCGGGAGGGGGCACTGAGCAGTTCTTC. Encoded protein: CASSLGLAGGGTEQFF.

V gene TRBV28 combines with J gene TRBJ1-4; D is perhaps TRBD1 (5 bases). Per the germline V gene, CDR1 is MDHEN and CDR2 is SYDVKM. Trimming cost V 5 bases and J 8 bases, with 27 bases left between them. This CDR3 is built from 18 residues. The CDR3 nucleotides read TGTGCCAGCAGTGTACGACAGTTAGCTCGAGGGAGAGAAGAAAAACTGTTTTTT. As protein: CASSVRQLARGREEKLFF. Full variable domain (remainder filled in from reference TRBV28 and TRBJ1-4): DVKVTQSSRYLVKRTGEKVFLECVQDMDHENMFWYRQDPGLGLRLIYFSYDVKMKEKGDIPEGYSVSREKKERFSLILESASTNQTSMYLCASSVRQLARGREEKLFFGSGTQLSVL.

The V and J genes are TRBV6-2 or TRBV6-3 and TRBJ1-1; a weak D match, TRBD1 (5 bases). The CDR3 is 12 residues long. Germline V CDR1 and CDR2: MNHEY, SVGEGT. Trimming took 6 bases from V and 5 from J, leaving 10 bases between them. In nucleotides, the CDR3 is TGTGCCAGCAGCGAACACAGGACTGAAGCTTTCTTT. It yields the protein CASSEHRTEAFF.

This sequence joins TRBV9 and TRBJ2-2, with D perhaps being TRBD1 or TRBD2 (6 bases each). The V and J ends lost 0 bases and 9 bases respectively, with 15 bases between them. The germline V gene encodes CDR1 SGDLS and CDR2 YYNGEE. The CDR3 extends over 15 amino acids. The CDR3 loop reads CASSVVGGGNRELFF. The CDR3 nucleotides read TGTGCCAGCAGCGTAGTCGGGGGCGGGAACCGGGAGCTGTTTTTT.

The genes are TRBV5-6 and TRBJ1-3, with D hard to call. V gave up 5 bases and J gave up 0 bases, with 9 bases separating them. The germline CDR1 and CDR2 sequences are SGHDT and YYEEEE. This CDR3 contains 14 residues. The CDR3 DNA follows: TGTGCCAGCAGGAAAAGGACCTCTGGAAACACCATATATTTT. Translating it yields CASRKRTSGNTIYF.